This T cell receptor beta chain was captured in a study of shared clonotypes between healthy human individuals. Study results and caveats: For naive CD4 cells, 4% to 6% of clonotypes were shared across a few donors.

This clone was observed a single time. What it binds is unknown. Other DNA sequences within the sample encode an identical CDR3. Generated by immunoSEQ multiplex PCR, the TCRdb table keeps only in-frame clones and is missing some. The profile shows about 1.1 million clones, approximately 80% of them singletons. V lost 4 bases and J lost 2; bases outside the gene matches: 1. CDR3 size: 14 residues. Looked up from germline, CDR1 is SGHRS and CDR2 is YFSETQ. Naive CD45RA+ and memory CD45RA-negative subsets were split from CD4+ cells. The V call is TRBV5-1, the J call TRBJ1-5; TRBD1 aligns across 9 bases. The TCR was taken from a man between 18 and 29 years old in good health. Some clones in this sample may be carry-over from other donors' samples. Material: memory CD4+ T cells from PBMCs. The subset is: CD45RA-negative fraction. CDR3 region: CASSRTGGNQPQHF. In DNA form, the CDR3 reads TGCGCCAGCAGCAGGACAGGGGGCAATCAGCCCCAGCATTTT.